A single sample is the source of the 30 T cell receptor beta chains below, sequenced in a study of blood T cell repertoires in COVID-19. Only in-frame clones appear in the TCRdb table, and some are missing; sequencing was by immunoSEQ multiplex PCR. This table has about 170,000 clones, 84% appearing once. The sample consisted of peripheral blood. Receptors were obtained from a woman aged 80 or over with COVID-19, enrolled during active disease.

Worth noting for this clone: The same CDR3 arises from other DNA sequences in this sample as well. J is TRBJ1-2 and V is TRBV27; D not resolved. The CDR3 sequence is 13 residues long. Germline lookup yields CDR1 MNHEY and CDR2 SMNVEV (reference sequence). V shed 6 bases and J shed 4 bases, with 12 bases lying between them. CDR3 amino acids: CASRPTGSYGYTF. CDR3 DNA sequence: TGTGCCAGCAGGCCGACGGGGTCCTATGGCTACACCTTC.

The CDR3 sequence is CASSPTGYQPQHF. The CDR3 coding sequence is TGTGCCAGCAGCCCTACAGGGTATCAGCCCCAGCATTTT. The V call is TRBV3-1 (or the pseudogene TRBV3-2), the J call TRBJ1-5; a possible D gene is TRBD1 (6 bases). Germline V gene data show CDR1 as LGHDT and CDR2 as YNNKEL (reference sequence). CDR3 length: 13 amino acids. Trimming took off 4 bases at V and 5 bases at J, with 9 bases between the two ends.

The chain carries TRBV2 and TRBJ2-7; 7 positions match TRBD1. Germline loops: CDR1 SNHLY, CDR2 FYNNEI. With V trimmed by 8 bases and J by 3 bases, 4 bases remained unmatched. The CDR3 loop spans 12 amino acids. CDR3 sequence reads: CASLNRGYEQYF. DNA for the CDR3: TGTGCCAGCCTGAACAGGGGCTACGAGCAGTACTTC.

The chain links TRBV7-9 to TRBJ1-2, with no clear D. Germline V CDR1 and CDR2: SEHNR, FQNEAQ (reference sequence). Trimming removed 2 bases from V and 4 bases from J, with 8 bases in between. The CDR3 is made up of 13 amino acids. The CDR3: CASSLSLFYGYTF. CDR3 DNA: TGTGCCAGCAGCTTAAGCCTTTTCTATGGCTACACCTTC.

This chain joins TRBV5-4 and TRBJ2-7; TRBD2 matches 15 bases. J was trimmed by 1 base and V by 3 bases; bases with no gene match: 5. Germline values: CDR1 SGHNT, CDR2 YYREEE (reference sequence). The CDR3 runs to 17 residues. The CDR3, as DNA: TGTGCCAGCAGCTGGGGGACTAGCGGGAGGATATCCTACGAGCAGTACTTC. Translating gives CASSWGTSGRISYEQYF.

The V and J genes are TRBV5-5 and TRBJ1-6, with D possibly matching TRBD1 (6 bases). From germline, CDR1 is SGHKS and CDR2 YYEKEE (reference sequence). Trimming removed 7 bases from V and 6 bases from J, with 11 bases in between. The CDR3 is 13 residues long. The CDR3 DNA sequence: TGTGCCAGCGCACAGGGTACTAATTCACCCCTCCACTTT. Translation gives CASAQGTNSPLHF.

V gene TRBV24-1 combines with J gene TRBJ1-2, with a possible D match to TRBD1 (6 bases). Germline V gives CDR1 KGHDR, CDR2 SFDVKD. Trimming shortened V by 6 bases and J by 8 bases, and 12 bases separated the two germline ends. The CDR3 covers 12 residues. CDR3 DNA sequence: TGTGCCACCAGTCCAGGGCAGGGGGGCTACACCTTC. It yields the protein CATSPGQGGYTF.

The CDR3 DNA is TGCGCCAGCAGCTTCCGGGCGGGCTTTGAAGTAGAAGCTTTCTTT. It codes for CASSFRAGFEVEAFF. The chain links TRBV5-1 to TRBJ1-1; no clear D. CDR1 and CDR2 from the germline V gene are SGHRS and YFSETQ. The CDR3 is 15 amino acids. Trimming shortened V by 2 bases and J by 8 bases, and 19 bases separated the two germline ends.

The chain is built from TRBV5-1 and TRBJ2-3; 15 bases fit TRBD2. In germline, CDR1 is SGHRS, CDR2 YFSETQ. The trim removed 3 bases at V and 5 bases at J, leaving 16 bases unmatched. The CDR3 contains 20 residues. CDR3 nucleotides: TGCGCCAGCAGCTCAATTCCGGGACTAGCGGGAGGTCTCCCCCTAGATACGCAGTATTTT. Translation: CASSSIPGLAGGLPLDTQYF.

The chain has TRBV2 and TRBJ2-5; D gene ambiguous. Looked up from germline, CDR1 is SNHLY and CDR2 is FYNNEI. V was trimmed by 7 bases and J by 2 bases, leaving 11 bases between them. The CDR3 covers 13 residues. The CDR3 nucleotides read TGTGCCAGCAACTTGCTATTTCAAGAGACCCAGTACTTC. This translates into CASNLLFQETQYF.

In DNA form, the CDR3 reads TGTGCCAGTAGTATCCTAGTAGCCAACGAGCAGTACTTC. It specifies CASSILVANEQYF. The gene calls are TRBV19 and TRBJ2-7, with unresolved D. This CDR3 is built from 13 residues. Germline V gives CDR1 LNHDA, CDR2 SQIVND (reference sequence). Trimming stripped 3 bases from V and 5 bases from J, with 11 bases between.

The chain employs TRBV12-5 and TRBJ2-7; TRBD2 agrees at 11 bases. The CDR3 is 15 amino acids. V dropped 1 base and J dropped 5; count of bases not matched to a gene: 4. Per germline, CDR1 LGHNT and CDR2 FRNRAP. This CDR3 is CASGLGLAGIDEQYF. The CDR3 nucleotides read TGTGCTAGTGGTTTGGGACTAGCGGGAATTGACGAGCAGTACTTC.

This chain links TRBV9 with TRBJ1-4; D remains ambiguous. V was pared by 4 bases and J by 7 bases, with 8 bases between. There are 12 residues in the CDR3. Per the germline V gene, CDR1 is SGDLS and CDR2 is YYNGEE. In DNA form, the CDR3 reads TGTGCCAGCAGCTCATCCGGTGAAAAACTGTTTTTT. Amino acid sequence: CASSSSGEKLFF.

This rearrangement joins TRBV11-2 to TRBJ2-1; the match to TRBD2 covers 10 bases. This CDR3 is 16 amino acids long. Germline trimming cut 5 bases from V and 6 bases from J; bases unmatched to any gene: 10. Germline CDR1 reads SGHAT; CDR2 reads FQNNGV. The CDR3 protein is CASSHTSGASLNEQFF. In DNA form, the CDR3 reads TGTGCCAGCAGCCATACTAGCGGGGCCAGTCTCAATGAGCAGTTCTTC.

The rearrangement uses TRBV19 and TRBJ2-1; D unresolved. The CDR3 consists of 13 residues. V lost 3 bases and J 5 bases, leaving 8 bases between the germline ends. The germline V gene has CDR1 LNHDA and CDR2 SQIVND (reference sequence). In DNA, the CDR3 is TGTGCCAGTAGTATCAGTCAAAACAATGAGCAGTTCTTC. It is translated as CASSISQNNEQFF.

CDR3 protein: CAISESGGPTGELFF. The DNA of the CDR3 is TGTGCCATCAGTGAATCGGGGGGACCCACCGGGGAGCTGTTTTTT. The chain recombines TRBV10-3 with TRBJ2-2, with 7 nucleotides matching TRBD2. The trim removed 3 bases at V and 4 bases at J, leaving 5 bases unmatched. CDR3 length: 15 amino acids. Per the germline V gene, CDR1 is ENHRY and CDR2 is SYGVKD.

This clone was found once. The gene calls are TRBV21-1 and TRBJ2-7; the table's TRBD1 call for D was not verified on the DNA. TRBV21-1 is a documented pseudogene. CDR3 length: 13 amino acids. In DNA, the CDR3 is TGTGCCAGCAGCAAGGACAGGGTCCACGAGCAGTACTTC. The encoded protein is CASSKDRVHEQYF.

The J gene is TRBJ2-7, the V gene TRBV18; tentative D call: TRBD1 (6 bases). Germline V gene data show CDR1 as KGHSH and CDR2 as LQKENI. The V and J ends lost 6 bases and 5 bases respectively, with 14 bases between them. This CDR3 is 13 amino acids long. CDR3 coding DNA: TGTGCCAGCTCTATCATTGAGGGGGACGAGCAGTACTTC. Amino acids: CASSIIEGDEQYF.

This clone was recorded once. V is TRBV3-1 (or the pseudogene TRBV3-2) and J is TRBJ2-7; D not certain. This CDR3 has 16 amino acids. Trimming removed 0 bases from V and 0 bases from J, with 12 bases in between. Looked up from germline, CDR1 is LGHDT and CDR2 is YNNKEL (reference sequence). CDR3 region: CASSQDWHRSSYEQYF. The CDR3 nucleotides read TGTGCCAGCAGCCAAGACTGGCACCGGAGCTCCTACGAGCAGTACTTC.

The rearrangement uses TRBV20-1 and TRBJ1-4, with TRBD1 as a possible D gene (5 bases). Looked up from germline, CDR1 is DFQATT and CDR2 is SNEGSKA (reference sequence). Deletions cut 4 bases from V and 8 bases from J, with 5 bases between. This CDR3 contains 10 residues. The CDR3 is CSANREKLFF. The CDR3 bases are TGCAGTGCTAACAGGGAAAAACTGTTTTTT.

The rearrangement links TRBV25-1 to TRBJ2-1; 8 bases fit TRBD2. The V gene's germline CDR1 is MGHDK and CDR2 SYGVNS. Trimming removed 5 bases from V and 1 base from J; junction bases left unmatched: 4. The CDR3 is 15 amino acids. CDR3: CASSSGSLSYNEQFF. As DNA, the CDR3 is TGTGCCAGCAGTAGCGGGAGTTTGTCCTACAATGAGCAGTTCTTC.

J is TRBJ2-1 and V is TRBV28; TRBD2 agrees at 12 bases. Germline V gene data show CDR1 as MDHEN and CDR2 as SYDVKM. V lost 6 bases and J lost 0; bases outside the gene matches: 15. The CDR3 sequence is 20 residues long. The CDR3 bases are TGTGCCAGCAGCCTCCACATCGGACTAGCGGGGCCCAGCTCCTACAATGAGCAGTTCTTC. Protein sequence: CASSLHIGLAGPSSYNEQFF.

The chain couples TRBV11-1 to TRBJ2-1; 8 bases map to TRBD2. This CDR3 region has 13 residues. V shed 0 bases, J shed 9 bases, and the junction held 1 base outside the gene matches. CDR1 and CDR2 from the germline V gene are SGHAT and FQDESV (reference sequence). CDR3 loop: CASSLAGGGEQFF. DNA of the CDR3: TGTGCCAGCAGCTTAGCCGGGGGGGGTGAGCAGTTCTTC.

The chain links TRBV27 to TRBJ2-7, with D hard to call. Trimming took 8 bases from V and 2 from J, leaving 13 bases between them. The CDR3 has 13 residues. The germline V gene has CDR1 MNHEY and CDR2 SMNVEV (reference sequence). CDR3 amino acids: CASSLRPAYEQYF. Here the CDR3 DNA reads TGTGCCAGCTCACTAAGGCCAGCCTACGAGCAGTACTTC.

This clone was counted a few times. This sequence joins TRBV11-2 and TRBJ2-1; the D gene is possibly TRBD2 (5 bases). Germline values: CDR1 SGHAT, CDR2 FQNNGV. CDR3 size: 19 residues. Between the trimmed V and J ends, which lost 1 base and 0 bases, there was a span of 19 bases. CDR3: CASSLVSMAGPTSYNEQFF. CDR3 DNA: TGTGCCAGCAGCTTAGTGAGTATGGCGGGCCCTACCTCCTACAATGAGCAGTTCTTC.

With respect to this clone: Other DNA sequences of this sample code for an identical CDR3. The chain links TRBV19 to TRBJ2-2; a weak D match, TRBD1 (6 bases). Germline V CDR1 and CDR2: LNHDA, SQIVND (reference sequence). This CDR3 region has 14 residues. V dropped 6 bases and J dropped 3 bases, with 11 bases sitting between them. The chain's CDR3 is CASRPGHYTGELFF. In DNA form, the CDR3 reads TGTGCCAGTAGGCCGGGACACTACACCGGGGAGCTGTTTTTT.

The V gene is TRBV4-2, the J gene TRBJ2-4, with D possibly matching TRBD2 (5 bases). Germline assignment: CDR1 LGHNA and CDR2 YNFKEQ. This CDR3 has 15 amino acids. V dropped 0 bases and J dropped 6 bases, with 12 bases sitting between them. CDR3 sequence reads: CASSQDQGSGNIQYF. The CDR3 DNA sequence: TGTGCCAGCAGCCAAGATCAAGGGAGCGGAAACATTCAGTACTTC.

The chain couples TRBV9 to TRBJ2-4; 11 bases are a match to TRBD2. The CDR3 runs to 17 residues. Germline V CDR1 and CDR2: SGDLS, YYNGEE. The V segment lost 2 bases and the J segment 7 bases; nucleotides outside the gene matches: 11. The CDR3 loop reads CASSVRPTSGGPNIQYF. CDR3 coding DNA: TGTGCCAGCAGCGTCCGACCTACTAGCGGGGGCCCGAACATTCAGTACTTC.

J is TRBJ1-4 and V is TRBV7-6; D uncertain. The germline CDR1 and CDR2 sequences are SGHVS and FNYEAQ. The CDR3 length is 11 residues. V was cut by 1 base and J by 11 bases, with 5 bases left in between. The CDR3 sequence is CASSLGGKLFF. CDR3 DNA: TGTGCCAGCAGCTTAGGAGGGAAACTGTTTTTT. Supplemented by reference TRBV7-6 and TRBJ1-4, the full variable domain reads GAGVSQSPRYKVTKRGQDVALRCDPISGHVSLYWYRQALGQGPEFLTYFNYEAQQDKSGLPNDRFSAERPEGSISTLTIQRTEQRDSAMYRCASSLGGKLFFGSGTQLSVL.

The chain is built from TRBV18 and TRBJ2-3; possible D gene TRBD2, 6 bases. The CDR3 has 13 amino acids. Germline assignment: CDR1 KGHSH and CDR2 LQKENI. Deletions cut 4 bases from V and 5 bases from J, with 10 bases between. The CDR3 DNA reads as TGTGCCAGCTCACGAAACGGGGGAGATACGCAGTATTTT. Protein: CASSRNGGDTQYF.